These 31 T cell receptor beta chains were all obtained from the same sample, sequenced in a study of T cells in Graves' hyperthyroidism and ophthalmopathy. Amplified regions were TCR beta CDR3 sequences from RNA transcripts. An initial round of RT-PCR targeting the TCR CDR3 relied on the HTBI primer set. TCRdb re-analysed the multiplex PCR reads in MiXCR, keeping a single row per CDR3 protein. The data show 350,000 or so distinct CDR3 sequences, around 20% seen once. Sample: blood. Source of these receptors: a woman in her forties or fifties with Graves' hyperthyroidism.

This clonotype was found a few times. The chain couples TRBV5-1 to TRBJ2-3, with 7 bases fitting TRBD2. After removal of 4 bases from V and 2 bases from J, the junction contained 4 bases not matched to a gene. The length of the CDR3 is 14 residues. Per germline, CDR1 SGHRS and CDR2 YFSETQ. CDR3 in amino acids: CASSPGTTTDTQYF. The CDR3 bases are TGCGCCAGCAGCCCAGGGACTACCACAGATACGCAGTATTTT.

This clonotype was observed a handful of times. Given a much more abundant clone one base away, this may be a read error. V and J are TRBV6-1 and TRBJ2-2, with 7 bases that match TRBD1. The V segment lost 5 bases and the J segment 6 bases; nucleotides outside the gene matches: 12. In germline, CDR1 is MNHNS, CDR2 SASEGT. The CDR3 runs to 16 residues. This chain's CDR3 is CASSRNRGGHAGELFF. The CDR3 DNA follows: TGTGCCAGCAGTCGTAACAGGGGCGGTCACGCCGGGGAGCTGTTTTTT.

This clonotype was seen at least ten times. V gene TRBV6-1 combines with J gene TRBJ2-7, with 8 bases that match TRBD1. The germline gives CDR1 MNHNS, CDR2 SASEGT. This CDR3 region has 14 residues. With 3 bases clipped from V and 7 bases from J, the junction kept 8 bases outside the gene matches. CDR3 loop: CASSELGQVGEQYF. The CDR3 DNA sequence: TGTGCCAGCAGTGAGCTGGGACAGGTGGGGGAGCAGTACTTC.

The sample holds many counts of this clonotype. The V and J genes are TRBV7-2 and TRBJ2-5; D gene unclear. This CDR3 spans 15 amino acids. V was clipped by 5 bases and J by 0 bases, with 13 bases between them. Germline values: CDR1 SGHTA, CDR2 FQGNSA. DNA for the CDR3: TGTGCCAGCAGCAGGAACGAAGCGTACCAAGAGACCCAGTACTTC. Protein product: CASSRNEAYQETQYF.

Points on this clonotype: This clone may be a read error of a much larger clone one base away. The chain links TRBV27 to TRBJ2-3; a weak D match, TRBD1 (6 bases). V gave up 3 bases and J gave up 3 bases, with 19 bases separating them. This CDR3 is built from 17 residues. Germline CDR1 and CDR2: MNHEY and SMNVEV (reference sequence). The CDR3 sequence: CASSFIGARGGTDTQYF. CDR3 bases: TGTGCCAGCAGTTTTATCGGTGCGAGAGGGGGTACAGATACGCAGTATTTT.

This clonotype was recorded a few times. V usage is TRBV7-9 and J usage is TRBJ2-5, with unresolved D. The germline V gene has CDR1 SEHNR and CDR2 FQNEAQ (reference sequence). Trimming shortened V by 0 bases and J by 5 bases, and 19 bases separated the two germline ends. This CDR3 is built from 17 residues. CDR3 sequence: CASSLASRARGWETQYF. CDR3 nucleotides: TGTGCCAGCAGCTTAGCGAGTCGCGCCCGTGGTTGGGAGACCCAGTACTTC.

This clonotype was seen only a few times. The chain combines TRBV29-1 with TRBJ1-5; 7 nucleotides match TRBD1. The V gene's germline CDR1 is SQVTM and CDR2 ANQGSEA. V lost 6 bases, J lost 4 bases, and 9 bases stayed unmatched. This CDR3 has 14 residues. The CDR3 DNA follows: TGCAGCGTCGGCACAGGGGCTATGAATCAGCCCCAGCATTTT. Protein sequence: CSVGTGAMNQPQHF.

This clonotype has ten or more counts. The gene calls are TRBV9 and TRBJ2-6; maybe TRBD1 (6 bases). The length of the CDR3 is 16 residues. Germline V lookup: CDR1 SGDLS, CDR2 YYNGEE. V lost 4 bases, J lost 0 bases, and 11 bases lay in between. The CDR3 protein is CASSPGVSSGANVLTF. As DNA, the CDR3 is TGTGCCAGCAGCCCAGGGGTGAGCTCTGGGGCCAACGTCCTGACTTTC.

This clonotype was counted ten times or more. The chain couples TRBV27 to TRBJ2-2, with 8 bases that match TRBD1. V shed 8 bases, J shed 5 bases, and the junction held 7 bases outside the gene matches. The CDR3 extends over 14 amino acids. Germline CDR1 MNHEY, CDR2 SMNVEV (reference sequence). In nucleotides, the CDR3 is TGTGCCAGCTTCGGACAGGGTTGGACCGGGGAGCTGTTTTTT. It specifies CASFGQGWTGELFF.

This clonotype appeared many times. This rearrangement joins TRBV29-1 to TRBJ2-7, with D unclear. Germline V gene lookup returns CDR1 SQVTM and CDR2 ANQGSEA. CDR3 length: 11 amino acids. V shed 4 bases and J shed 1 base, with 5 bases lying between them. The CDR3 spells CSVVQSYEQYF. The CDR3 DNA reads as TGCAGCGTTGTTCAGTCCTACGAGCAGTACTTC.

The chain has TRBV20-1 and TRBJ2-1; weak D call: TRBD1 (5 bases). Germline V lookup: CDR1 DFQATT, CDR2 SNEGSKA (reference sequence). The CDR3 is made up of 14 amino acids. Trimming left V 3 bases short and J 8 bases short, with 17 bases between. CDR3 in DNA: TGCAGTGCTAGTGACAGTTTGGGTTACCATGAGCAGTTCTTC. It encodes CSASDSLGYHEQFF.

This clonotype appeared a few times. The chain combines TRBV5-1 with TRBJ2-5, with 10 bases aligning to TRBD1. The CDR3 length is 17 residues. The ends lost 0 bases at V and 4 bases at J; junction bases unmatched: 9. Germline CDR1 is SGHRS and CDR2 is YFSETQ. This chain's CDR3 is CASSLAGTGASLETQYF. The CDR3 DNA is TGCGCCAGCAGCTTGGCCGGGACAGGGGCCTCCCTAGAGACCCAGTACTTC. Looking up the rest from reference TRBV5-1 and TRBJ2-5 gives the full variable domain: KAGVTQTPRYLIKTRGQQVTLSCSPISGHRSVSWYQQTPGQGLQFLFEYFSETQRNKGNFPGRFSGRQFSNSRSEMNVSTLELGDSALYLCASSLAGTGASLETQYFGPGTRLLVL.

The CDR3 DNA is TGTGCCAGCTCACCCGTGCTGGGGGAGCAGTACTTC. Amino acids: CASSPVLGEQYF. The chain links TRBV18 to TRBJ2-7; D is undetermined. V shed 3 bases and J shed 7 bases, with 10 bases lying between them. Germline loops: CDR1 KGHSH, CDR2 LQKENI. This CDR3 region has 12 residues.

V gene TRBV6-1 combines with J gene TRBJ2-6; no clear D. V lost 1 base and J lost 12, with 10 bases in between. CDR3 length equals 13 residues. In germline, CDR1 is MNHNS, CDR2 SASEGT. The CDR3 loop reads CASSEDAVFVLTF. The CDR3 DNA reads as TGTGCCAGCAGTGAAGATGCAGTCTTCGTCCTGACTTTC.

This chain joins TRBV2 and TRBJ2-7; 10 bases fit TRBD2. The junction had 3 bases not matched to a gene; V was cut back by 6 bases and J by 4 bases. The germline gives CDR1 SNHLY, CDR2 FYNNEI. This CDR3 spans 13 amino acids. CDR3 region: CASRAGLAYEQYF. CDR3 nucleotide sequence: TGTGCCAGCAGAGCGGGACTAGCGTACGAGCAGTACTTC.

This clonotype was seen at least ten times. V and J are TRBV11-2 and TRBJ2-1, with 14 bases that match TRBD2. Germline V lookup: CDR1 SGHAT, CDR2 FQNNGV. V was clipped by 4 bases and J by 10 bases; unmatched bases: 15. The CDR3 has 18 residues. In DNA form, the CDR3 reads TGTGCCAGCAGCTCAATCTCCTTCGGGACTAGCGGGAGTCAAGAGCAGTTCTTC. Translated: CASSSISFGTSGSQEQFF.

This clonotype was found many times. The chain has TRBV5-1 and TRBJ2-7; perhaps TRBD2 as D (5 bases). With 0 bases removed from V and 5 bases from J, the gap between germline ends came to 12 bases. From germline, CDR1 is SGHRS and CDR2 YFSETQ. The CDR3 covers 14 residues. The CDR3 is CASSLAGYQNEQYF. Here the CDR3 DNA reads TGCGCCAGCAGCTTGGCGGGATATCAGAACGAGCAGTACTTC.

Ten or more counts support this clonotype. The rearrangement links TRBV29-1 to TRBJ1-1; D remains unclear. CDR1 is SQVTM and CDR2 is ANQGSEA in the germline V gene. V gave up 4 bases and J gave up 1 base, with 4 bases separating them. The CDR3 spans 11 residues. The CDR3 DNA reads as TGCAGCGTTGGCCGGAACACTGAAGCTTTCTTT. This translates into CSVGRNTEAFF.

The sample holds many counts of this clonotype. This chain joins TRBV11-2 and TRBJ1-2; D possibly corresponds to TRBD1 (6 bases). V was clipped by 5 bases and J by 4 bases, with 11 bases between them. The CDR3 has 13 amino acids. Germline V gene data show CDR1 as SGHAT and CDR2 as FQNNGV. The CDR3 nucleotides read TGTGCCAGCAGCCCGACAGGAAGCTATGGCTACACCTTC. The encoded protein is CASSPTGSYGYTF. The full variable domain, rest sourced from reference TRBV11-2 and TRBJ1-2, is EAGVAQSPRYKIIEKRQSVAFWCNPISGHATLYWYQQILGQGPKLLIQFQNNGVVDDSQLPKDRFSAERLKGVDSTLKIQPAKLEDSAVYLCASSPTGSYGYTFGSGTRLTVV.

Points on this clonotype: Being one base from a much bigger clone, this may be a read error. This likely comes from a read error, as the CDR3 has no conserved phenylalanine or tryptophan at its end. The J gene is TRBJ1-4, the V gene TRBV18, with TRBD1 matching over 10 bases. V lost 3 bases to trimming and J lost 0 bases; unmatched junction nucleotides: 1. Germline V gene sequence: CDR1 KGHSH, CDR2 LQKENI. The CDR3 consists of 16 residues. CDR3 in amino acids: CASSPGQGSTNEKLFL. For the CDR3, the DNA is TGTGCCAGCTCACCGGGACAGGGGTCAACTAATGAAAAACTGTTTCTT.

This clonotype was detected only a few times. The CDR3 nucleotides read TGTGCCAGCAGTATCAGACAGGGACTCTATGGCTACACCTTC. It specifies CASSIRQGLYGYTF. The rearrangement links TRBV27 to TRBJ1-2; TRBD1 matches at 7 bases. With V trimmed by 5 bases and J by 4 bases, 7 bases remained unmatched. CDR3 length: 14 amino acids. Germline-derived CDR1 and CDR2 are MNHEY and SMNVEV (reference sequence).

This clonotype was seen repeatedly, ten times or more. The V call is TRBV6-1, the J call TRBJ1-1; no clear D. CDR1 and CDR2 (germline): MNHNS, SASEGT. Trimming shortened V by 7 bases and J by 0 bases, and 9 bases separated the two germline ends. CDR3 length: 13 residues. The CDR3 coding sequence is TGTGCCAGCACTGGCGAGATGAACACTGAAGCTTTCTTT. Its protein is CASTGEMNTEAFF.

The genes are TRBV14 and TRBJ2-1; 14 positions match TRBD2. V dropped 5 bases and J dropped 4; count of bases not matched to a gene: 7. Germline values: CDR1 SGHDN, CDR2 FVKESK. The CDR3 has 17 residues. The CDR3 DNA reads as TGTGCCAGCAGCAATTACGGACTAGCGGGGGGTTACAATGAGCAGTTCTTC. It specifies CASSNYGLAGGYNEQFF.

This clonotype appeared many times. The rearrangement joins TRBV30 to TRBJ2-7, with D possibly being TRBD2 (5 bases). V was shortened by 3 bases and J by 1 base, with 13 bases between the two germline ends. The CDR3 is 14 amino acids. Germline-derived CDR1 and CDR2 are GTSNPN and SVGIG (reference sequence). The CDR3 sequence is CAWSSRGISYEQYF. In DNA form, the CDR3 reads TGTGCCTGGAGCTCGAGAGGGATTTCCTACGAGCAGTACTTC. Supplemented by reference TRBV30 and TRBJ2-7, the full variable domain reads SQTIHQWPATLVQPVGSPLSLECTVEGTSNPNLYWYRQAAGRGLQLLFYSVGIGQISSEVPQNLSASRPQDRQFILSSKKLLLSDSGFYLCAWSSRGISYEQYFGPGTRLTVT.

There are a few counts of this clonotype. J is TRBJ2-7 and V is TRBV5-1; 7 positions agree with TRBD2. This CDR3 has 16 residues. Germline assignment: CDR1 SGHRS and CDR2 YFSETQ. V lost 6 bases to trimming and J lost 5 bases; unmatched junction nucleotides: 17. CDR3 loop: CASTSSGTFLPNEQYF. The CDR3 DNA reads as TGCGCCAGCACTTCGAGCGGGACTTTCCTGCCCAACGAGCAGTACTTC.

The chain carries TRBV20-1 and TRBJ1-3; D is perhaps TRBD1 (5 bases). The germline V gene has CDR1 DFQATT and CDR2 SNEGSKA (reference sequence). CDR3 length equals 14 residues. V was shortened by 0 bases and J by 8 bases, with 14 bases between the two germline ends. Here the CDR3 reads CSARDTTGTHTIYF. CDR3 sequence (DNA): TGCAGTGCTAGAGATACGACGGGGACGCACACCATATATTTT.

This chain connects TRBV20-1 to TRBJ1-1, with D unclear. V was pared by 2 bases and J by 2 bases, with 9 bases between. The CDR3 loop spans 13 amino acids. Germline-derived CDR1 and CDR2 are DFQATT and SNEGSKA (reference sequence). The CDR3 DNA is TGCAGTGCTAGACGACCGATAAACACTGAAGCTTTCTTT. It specifies CSARRPINTEAFF.

This chain connects TRBV5-5 to TRBJ1-1; TRBD1 agrees at 9 bases. CDR3 size: 15 residues. V lost 4 bases, J lost 3 bases, and 7 bases stayed unmatched. Germline V lookup: CDR1 SGHKS, CDR2 YYEKEE (reference sequence). Written as DNA, the CDR3 is TGTGCCAGCAGCAGAGGGACAGGGAGGGACACTGAAGCTTTCTTT. Encoded protein: CASSRGTGRDTEAFF.

The V gene is TRBV2, the J gene TRBJ1-4; the D is unclear. The CDR3 is 15 amino acids. CDR1 is SNHLY, CDR2 FYNNEI, per germline. V was shortened by 3 bases and J by 6 bases, with 14 bases between the two germline ends. The CDR3 loop reads CASSEEATTYEKLFF. CDR3 DNA sequence: TGTGCCAGCAGTGAGGAGGCTACTACGTATGAAAAACTGTTTTTT.

This clonotype was observed at least ten times. The rearrangement joins TRBV28 to TRBJ1-3; D possibly corresponds to TRBD1 (5 bases). Trimming removed 1 base at V and 2 bases at J, with 6 bases between. In germline, CDR1 is MDHEN, CDR2 SYDVKM. The CDR3 spans 14 residues. The CDR3 nucleotides are TGTGCCAGCAGTTTATCAGGGCCTGGAAACACCATATATTTT. The encoded protein is CASSLSGPGNTIYF.

The V and J genes are TRBV19 and TRBJ2-3; D ambiguous. The CDR3 has 16 amino acids. The V and J ends lost 5 bases and 0 bases respectively, with 15 bases between them. Germline V gene data show CDR1 as LNHDA and CDR2 as SQIVND (reference sequence). CDR3 amino acids: CASSLGPRLSTDTQYF. For the CDR3, the DNA is TGTGCCAGTAGTTTAGGCCCGCGACTGAGCACAGATACGCAGTATTTT.